A selection of T cell receptor beta chains follows, all from one sample in a study of T cells after yellow fever vaccination. TCRdb reprocessed the 5' RACE reads with MiXCR, giving one entry per CDR3 protein. The sample consists of some 560,000 distinct CDR3 sequences, 15% to 20% of them appearing once. Here the sequenced sample was PBMCs, taken 15 days after the yellow fever booster vaccination. These receptors were obtained from a man aged 25 to 40 who received the YFV17D yellow fever vaccine. Both conserved end residues are part of each CDR3. A D gene is named only where the DNA matches it firmly. A row's size may be missing; if present it is once, few, many or a size class.

size	D	V	J	CDR3	DNA
NA	TRBD1	TRBV6-5	TRBJ1-5	CASRWTGSVDQPQHF	TGTGCCAGCAGGTGGACAGGGAGTGTGGATCAGCCCCAGCATTTT
NA	NA	TRBV7-9	TRBJ2-1	CASGAGVNEQFF	TGTGCCAGCGGGGCCGGGGTAAATGAGCAGTTCTTC
NA	NA	TRBV7-2	TRBJ2-5	CASSFREETQYF	TGTGCCAGCAGTTTTAGAGAGGAGACCCAGTACTTC
few	NA	TRBV27	TRBJ2-6	CASSGANVLTF	TGTGCCAGCTCTGGGGCCAACGTCCTGACTTTC
few	NA	TRBV10-3	TRBJ1-6	CAISDVGNSPLHF	TGTGCCATCAGTGATGTGGGAAATTCACCCCTCCACTTT
NA	TRBD1	TRBV10-3	TRBJ2-3	CAISTGGRRDTQYF	TGTGCCATCAGTACAGGGGGGAGACGGGATACGCAGTATTTT
few	NA	TRBV28	TRBJ1-5	CASRGQLNQPQHF	TGTGCCAGCAGGGGACAACTCAATCAGCCCCAGCATTTT
few	NA	TRBV7-2	TRBJ2-7	CASSPIAEIYEQYF	TGTGCCAGCAGCCCCATAGCGGAGATCTACGAGCAGTACTTC
NA	TRBD1	TRBV11-2	TRBJ2-7	CASRQPGQVYEQYF	TGTGCCAGCAGACAACCGGGACAGGTCTACGAGCAGTACTTC
NA	NA	TRBV11-2	TRBJ2-2	CASSLFATGPLNTGELFF	TGTGCCAGCAGCTTATTCGCGACGGGGCCCCTGAACACCGGGGAGCTGTTTTTT
few	NA	TRBV7-2	TRBJ1-1	CASSFSGIEAFF	TGTGCCAGCAGCTTTTCCGGAATTGAAGCTTTCTTT
NA	TRBD1	TRBV23-1	TRBJ2-7	CASSQFEFPTGGGYEQYF	TGCGCCAGCAGTCAATTTGAATTCCCCACAGGGGGCGGTTACGAGCAGTACTTC
few	NA	TRBV20-1	TRBJ2-7	CSAGSSAGTYEQYF	TGCAGTGCTGGCTCTAGTGCGGGAACCTACGAGCAGTACTTC
NA	NA	TRBV7-9	TRBJ2-7	CASSLGQEVYEQYF	TGTGCCAGCAGCTTAGGACAGGAGGTCTACGAGCAGTACTTC
NA	TRBD2	TRBV29-1	TRBJ2-3	CSVMSSGSYTQYF	TGCAGCGTTATGTCTAGCGGGAGTTATACGCAGTATTTT
NA	NA	TRBV20-1	TRBJ1-1	CSARDLPGHTEAFF	TGCAGTGCTAGAGATTTGCCAGGACACACTGAAGCTTTCTTT
NA	NA	TRBV6-2/TRBV6-3	TRBJ1-2	CASTWKVDYGYTF	TGTGCCAGCACCTGGAAGGTGGACTATGGCTACACCTTC
many	TRBD1	TRBV6-2/TRBV6-3	TRBJ1-1	CASRLRTGRRNTEAFF	TGTGCCAGCAGGCTACGGACAGGGAGAAGGAACACTGAAGCTTTCTTT
few	NA	TRBV6-5	TRBJ1-5	CASSYSAVRVGPQHF	TGTGCCAGCAGTTACTCGGCGGTGCGAGTTGGGCCCCAGCATTTT
NA	NA	TRBV5-6	TRBJ2-1	CASSLFVSGHNEQFF	TGTGCCAGCAGCTTGTTCGTTAGCGGACACAATGAGCAGTTCTTC
NA	NA	TRBV20-1	TRBJ1-1	CSARDYTEDTEAFF	TGCAGTGCTAGAGATTACACCGAGGACACTGAAGCTTTCTTT
NA	NA	TRBV6-5	TRBJ2-3	CASSPTVPSSTDTQYF	TGTGCCAGCAGTCCGACAGTACCTTCTAGCACAGATACGCAGTATTTT
NA	TRBD2	TRBV12-3/TRBV12-4	TRBJ2-3	CASSFGTSGRRGTDTQYF	TGTGCCAGCAGTTTTGGGACTAGCGGGAGACGAGGGACAGATACGCAGTATTTT
few	NA	TRBV20-1	TRBJ2-2	CSAAGGRGTGELFF	TGCAGTGCCGCCGGGGGGCGAGGCACCGGGGAGCTGTTTTTT